This T cell receptor (beta chain) was captured by sequencing in a study of blood T cell repertoires in COVID-19. Turning to the study itself: Acute and convalescent COVID-19 specimens originated in the United States, Italy and Spain. Sources were T cells, B-cell-depleted T cells, or PBMCs; the material itself was cDNA or gDNA.

Authors' analysis steps: Estimates of nucleated cell counts were drawn from the amplification of reference gene primers. Generated by immunoSEQ multiplex PCR, the TCRdb table keeps only in-frame clones and is missing some. Clone size and V and J calls were adopted from that table, with D and trimming inferred from the DNA. The data hold 150,000 or so clones, with around four fifths observed a single time. Trimming cost V 0 bases and J 8 bases, with 14 bases left between them. Germline-derived CDR1 and CDR2 are SGDLS and YYNGEE. The CDR3 covers 14 residues. The sequenced material came from peripheral blood. The receptor was derived from a human donor in a cohort sampled during active COVID-19. This chain joins TRBV9 and TRBJ1-2, with a possible D match to TRBD1 (6 bases). CDR3 coding DNA: TGTGCCAGCAGCGTAGGAGGGGGTCAAGGGGGCTACACCTTC. It is translated as CASSVGGGQGGYTF.